Below, one T cell receptor beta chain is given with its context. The data belong to a study of patients and donors after allogeneic stem cell transplantation. V was shortened by 4 bases and J by 4 bases, with 14 bases between the two germline ends. The CDR3 spans 14 residues. CDR1 and CDR2 (germline): SGDLS, YYNGEE. TCRdb re-analysed the RT-PCR reads in MiXCR, keeping a single row per CDR3 protein. This table has roughly 940,000 distinct CDR3 sequences, under 20% appearing once. The TCR was taken from a human donor who was either an allogeneic HSCT recipient or a stem cell or donor lymphocyte infusion donor (not recorded which). It is not recorded whose cells these are; they may come from a transplant donor. The sequencing sample was made of blood, either unsorted or a sorted T cell fraction (not recorded which). V and J are TRBV9 and TRBJ1-1, with D possibly TRBD1 on 6 matching bases. The DNA of the CDR3 is TGTGCCAGCAGCCCCTACAGGGAGGTCACTGAAGCTTTCTTT. Translation gives CASSPYREVTEAFF.